This TCR beta chain is drawn from a study of patients and donors after allogeneic stem cell transplantation. TCRdb recomputed calls from the RT-PCR reads with MiXCR, one row per CDR3 protein. This sample has about 200,000 distinct CDR3 sequences, with roughly two fifths found just once. The V and J ends lost 5 bases and 0 bases respectively, with 1 base between them. Looked up from germline, CDR1 is MNHEY and CDR2 is SVGAGI. The CDR3 sequence is 11 residues long. The TCR originated in a human donor who was either an allogeneic HSCT recipient or a stem cell or donor lymphocyte infusion donor (not recorded which). It is not recorded whose cells these are; they may come from a transplant donor. The sample was blood, either unsorted or a sorted T cell fraction (not recorded which). This chain joins TRBV6-5 and TRBJ2-5; no firm D call. This CDR3 is CASSNQETQYF. CDR3 coding DNA: TGTGCCAGCAGTAACCAAGAGACCCAGTACTTC.